Listed below are T cell receptor beta chains from one sample, sequenced in a study of high-grade serous ovarian cancer treatment subgroups. TCRdb keeps only in-frame clones here, not all; method: immunoSEQ multiplex PCR. The repertoire consists of 4,500 or so clones, with around 77% occurring once and the leading ten covering approximately 18%. What was sequenced was tumor tissue. The origin of the receptors is a human donor with high-grade serous ovarian cancer. CDR3s include the opening cysteine and the closing phenylalanine or tryptophan. The D gene is left open where the match is weak. Clone sizes are given selectively: once, few, many, or a class where the clone is expanded.

v_gene	d_gene	j_gene	abundance	CDR3aa	CDR3nt
TRBV5-1	TRBD2	TRBJ2-5	.	CASSRSGGEGETQYF	TGCGCCAGCAGCCGTAGCGGGGGAGAGGGCGAGACCCAGTACTTC
TRBV4-1	TRBD1	TRBJ1-2	.	CASSPTDRPNYGYTF	TGCGCCAGCAGCCCGACGGACAGGCCCAACTATGGCTACACCTTC
TRBV10-3	.	TRBJ2-3	.	CAINPSGTDTQYF	TGTGCCATCAATCCTAGCGGCACAGATACGCAGTATTTT
TRBV19	TRBD1	TRBJ1-2	.	CASSTYGTAGTYGYTF	TGTGCCAGTAGTACATACGGGACAGCGGGGACCTATGGCTACACCTTC
TRBV5-1	.	TRBJ2-1	.	CASSGTYNEQFF	TGCGCCAGCAGCGGGACGTACAATGAGCAGTTCTTC
TRBV19	TRBD1	TRBJ1-1	large	CASSHRGQALNEAFF	TGTGCCAGTAGCCACCGGGGACAGGCCCTGAATGAAGCTTTCTTT
TRBV27	.	TRBJ2-2	.	CASSRTGELFF	TGTGCCAGCAGCCGTACCGGGGAGCTGTTTTTT
TRBV7-9	.	TRBJ1-1	.	CASSLVGGEEAFF	TGTGCCAGCAGCTTAGTGGGGGGAGAGGAAGCTTTCTTT
TRBV6-6	.	TRBJ2-2	few	CASSYSSRYDGELFF	TGTGCCAGCAGTTACTCGAGCCGGTATGACGGGGAGCTGTTTTTT
TRBV18	.	TRBJ1-2	.	CASSPPMGFNYGYTF	TGTGCCAGCTCCCCGCCCATGGGATTTAACTATGGCTACACCTTC
TRBV6-4	.	TRBJ2-3	.	CASSYDVRGTQYF	TGTGCCAGCAGTTACGACGTCCGGGGTACGCAGTATTTT
TRBV28	TRBD1	TRBJ1-5	few	CASSLPGTGSNQPQHF	TGTGCCAGCAGTCTACCAGGGACAGGGTCCAATCAGCCCCAGCATTTT
TRBV11-2	.	TRBJ1-1	.	CASSVGRLTEAFF	TGTGCCAGCAGCGTGGGACGCCTCACTGAAGCTTTCTTT
TRBV25-1	.	TRBJ2-4	.	CATPQADFNLAKNIQYF	TGTGCCACCCCACAGGCGGATTTCAACCTAGCCAAAAACATTCAGTACTTC
TRBV4-1	.	TRBJ1-2	.	CASSQPPPDNYGYTF	TGCGCCAGCAGCCAACCCCCCCCCGATAACTATGGCTACACCTTC
TRBV5-1	TRBD2	TRBJ2-1	.	CASSLDFSGRDDEQFF	TGCGCCAGCAGCTTGGACTTTAGCGGGAGGGACGATGAGCAGTTCTTC
TRBV27	.	TRBJ1-4	.	CASRSFAFGANEKLFF	TGTGCCAGCAGAAGTTTCGCCTTCGGGGCTAATGAAAAACTGTTTTTT
TRBV7-9	TRBD1	TRBJ1-2	.	CASSLAFTGGRYGYTF	TGTGCCAGCAGCTTAGCGTTTACAGGGGGAAGGTATGGCTACACCTTC
TRBV7-9	TRBD1	TRBJ1-2	.	CASSLPRSHQGARAYGYTF	TGTGCCAGCAGCTTACCCAGGTCCCATCAGGGGGCGAGAGCTTATGGCTACACCTTC
TRBV5-4	.	TRBJ1-2	.	CASSQDSGYGYTF	TGCGCCAGCAGCCAAGACTCGGGCTATGGCTACACCTTC
TRBV15	.	TRBJ1-2	.	CATSVRSMDGYTF	TGTGCCACCAGCGTAAGGTCTATGGATGGCTACACCTTC
TRBV7-8	TRBD1	TRBJ2-7	.	CASSLLRAGTGNYEQYF	TGTGCCAGCAGCCTCTTGAGAGCCGGGACAGGGAACTACGAGCAGTACTTC
TRBV14	TRBD2	TRBJ2-5	.	CASSLGGEGRPETQYF	TGTGCCAGCAGCCTCGGAGGGGAGGGCCGCCCGGAGACCCAGTACTTC
TRBV4-2	TRBD2	TRBJ2-1	.	CASSPMGLAGSGSYNEQFF	TGTGCCAGCAGCCCTATGGGACTAGCGGGATCGGGCTCCTACAATGAGCAGTTCTTC
TRBV4-1	.	TRBJ2-1	few	CASSQNPNSQFF	TGCGCCAGCAGCCAGAACCCGAACTCGCAGTTCTTC
TRBV10-3	TRBD1	TRBJ1-1	.	CAISEHRTGDTEAFF	TGTGCCATCAGTGAGCATAGGACAGGGGACACTGAAGCTTTCTTT
TRBV15	TRBD1	TRBJ1-2	.	CATTAEAFTGDYGYTF	TGTGCCACCACAGCAGAGGCTTTCACAGGGGACTATGGCTACACCTTC
TRBV4-3	.	TRBJ1-1	.	CASSQDTGSTEAFF	TGCGCCAGCAGCCAAGACACAGGGAGCACTGAAGCTTTCTTT
TRBV5-1	TRBD1	TRBJ2-1	.	CASSYTGTGEFF	TGCGCCAGCAGCTACACCGGGACAGGGGAATTCTTC
TRBV5-4	.	TRBJ2-3	.	CASSVYSTDTQYF	TGTGCCAGCAGCGTATATAGCACAGATACGCAGTATTTT
TRBV21-1	.	TRBJ2-1	.	CASSKVLASNLSYNEQFF	TGTGCCAGCAGCAAAGTACTAGCGTCAAACCTCTCGTACAATGAGCAGTTCTTC
TRBV6-8	.	TRBJ2-6	.	CASSWYHAQQSRANVLTF	TGTGCCAGCAGTTGGTACCACGCTCAACAAAGTCGGGCCAACGTCCTGACTTTC
TRBV27	.	TRBJ2-7	.	CASSPHPGPTRGSYEQYF	TGTGCCAGCAGTCCCCACCCTGGACCAACTCGGGGCTCCTACGAGCAGTACTTC
TRBV5-1	.	TRBJ2-1	.	CASSNKYNEQFF	TGCGCCAGCAGTAACAAATACAATGAGCAGTTCTTC
TRBV27	TRBD1	TRBJ1-4	.	CASSLSGGYEKLFF	TGTGCCAGCAGTTTATCAGGGGGCTATGAAAAACTGTTTTTT
TRBV7-9	.	TRBJ1-1	.	CASSPVHGPMNTEAFF	TGTGCCAGCAGCCCCGTGCACGGACCTATGAACACTGAAGCTTTCTTT
TRBV27	.	TRBJ1-5	once	CASSLLGAKEQPQHF	TGTGCCAGCAGTTTACTGGGGGCGAAGGAACAGCCCCAGCATTTT
TRBV9	TRBD2	TRBJ2-3	.	CASSAHAPAGGPSWTQYF	TGTGCCAGCAGCGCCCATGCACCGGCGGGAGGGCCGAGTTGGACGCAGTATTTT
TRBV5-1	TRBD1	TRBJ1-1	.	CASSLTGGGTEAFF	TGCGCCAGCAGCCTGACAGGGGGAGGAACTGAAGCTTTCTTT
TRBV30	TRBD1	TRBJ1-1	.	CAWNGAGGAEAFF	TGTGCCTGGAACGGGGCAGGGGGGGCTGAAGCTTTCTTT
TRBV11-2	TRBD1	TRBJ2-3	.	CASSYLQGATHTDTQYF	TGTGCCAGCAGCTATTTACAGGGGGCGACACACACAGATACGCAGTATTTT
TRBV5-4	TRBD1	TRBJ2-2	once	CASSQDAGGDTGELFF	TGTGCCAGCAGCCAAGATGCAGGGGGCGACACCGGGGAGCTGTTTTTT
TRBV30	TRBD1	TRBJ2-2	.	CAWTFRDRVTGELFF	TGTGCCTGGACTTTCCGGGACAGAGTCACCGGGGAGCTGTTTTTT
TRBV7-2	TRBD2	TRBJ2-1	.	CASSSSRLAANEQFF	TGTGCCAGCAGCTCATCCCGACTAGCGGCAAATGAGCAGTTCTTC
TRBV15	TRBD2	TRBJ2-7	.	CATSTTSGPYEQYF	TGTGCCACCAGCACGACTAGCGGGCCGTACGAGCAGTACTTC
TRBV7-6	TRBD1	TRBJ2-6	.	CASSLEVQGAAGANVLTF	TGTGCCAGCAGCTTAGAGGTCCAGGGGGCTGCTGGGGCCAACGTCCTGACTTTC
TRBV11-3	TRBD1	TRBJ1-3	.	CASSLDWADRPVPGNTIYF	TGTGCCAGCAGCTTAGATTGGGCGGACAGGCCAGTCCCCGGAAACACCATATATTTT
TRBV18	.	TRBJ2-1	few	CASSRETSNEQFF	TGTGCCAGCTCACGGGAGACTAGCAATGAGCAGTTCTTC
TRBV6-6	TRBD2	TRBJ2-2	.	CASSYGAGDVTGELFF	TGTGCCAGCAGTTACGGAGCGGGAGACGTCACCGGGGAGCTGTTTTTT
TRBV5-4	.	TRBJ1-5	.	CASSLGSNQPQHF	TGTGCCAGCAGCTTGGGATCGAATCAGCCCCAGCATTTT
TRBV6-6	.	TRBJ2-1	.	CASLGNEQFF	TGTGCCAGCTTAGGGAATGAGCAGTTCTTC
TRBV7-9	.	TRBJ2-1	.	CASSLGLGSEQFF	TGTGCCAGCAGCTTAGGACTGGGGTCTGAGCAGTTCTTC
TRBV14	TRBD1	TRBJ2-1	.	CASSLGTGVLNEQFF	TGTGCCAGCAGCCTTGGGACAGGGGTGTTAAATGAGCAGTTCTTC
TRBV19	TRBD2	TRBJ2-1	once	CASSIQLAGRINNEQFF	TGTGCCAGTAGTATACAACTAGCGGGGCGAATAAACAATGAGCAGTTCTTC
TRBV4-3	.	TRBJ2-4	.	CASSQESWGSKNIQYF	TGCGCCAGCAGCCAAGAGAGTTGGGGTTCCAAAAACATTCAGTACTTC